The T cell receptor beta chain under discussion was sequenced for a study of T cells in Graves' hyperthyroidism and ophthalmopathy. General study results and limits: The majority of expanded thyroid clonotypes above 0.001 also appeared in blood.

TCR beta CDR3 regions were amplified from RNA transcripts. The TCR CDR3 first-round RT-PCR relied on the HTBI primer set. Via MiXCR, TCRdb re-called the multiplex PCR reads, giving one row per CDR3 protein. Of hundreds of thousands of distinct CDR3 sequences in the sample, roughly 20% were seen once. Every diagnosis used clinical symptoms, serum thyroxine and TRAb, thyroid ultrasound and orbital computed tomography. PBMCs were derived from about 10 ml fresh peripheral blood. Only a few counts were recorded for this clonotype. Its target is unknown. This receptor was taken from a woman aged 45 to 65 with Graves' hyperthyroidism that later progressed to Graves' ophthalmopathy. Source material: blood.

The CDR3, as DNA: TGCGCCAGCAACAGCCTCGGGGCCAACGTCCTGACTTTC. Its translation: CASNSLGANVLTF. This chain uses TRBV5-1 with TRBJ2-6; no definite D call. This CDR3 is 13 amino acids long. Germline CDR1 and CDR2: SGHRS and YFSETQ. Between the trimmed V and J ends, which lost 6 bases and 4 bases, there was a span of 8 bases. Filled out from reference TRBV5-1 and TRBJ2-6, the complete variable domain reads KAGVTQTPRYLIKTRGQQVTLSCSPISGHRSVSWYQQTPGQGLQFLFEYFSETQRNKGNFPGRFSGRQFSNSRSEMNVSTLELGDSALYLCASNSLGANVLTFGAGSRLTVL.